Below, one TCR beta chain is given with its context. Its antigen remains unidentified. CDR3 length equals 14 residues. CDR1 and CDR2 from the germline V gene are LGHNA and YNFKEQ. The V gene lost 1 base and the J gene lost 2 bases, with 8 bases spanning the gap. This specimen belongs to a study of cytomegalovirus exposure and HLA in healthy donors. General study results and limits: TCR beta chains associated with HLA were, in a later analysis, more clonally expanded than equally common others. A previous analysis found most TCR beta V segments productive roughly 90% or roughly 30% of the time.

In the PCR, 60 Vbeta and 13 Jbeta primers were used. Here immunoSEQ multiplex PCR was the method, and the copy in TCRdb shows in-frame clones only, minus some. This sample carries roughly 68,000 clones, around 64% of them seen once, and the ten largest clones take less than 25%. Sequenced material: PBMCs. The chain uses TRBV4-2 and TRBJ1-2; D ambiguous. The TCR originated in a middle-aged man in good health and CMV-seropositive. CDR3 region: CASSQANRNYGYTF. DNA for the CDR3: TGTGCCAGCAGCCAAGCTAACAGAAACTATGGCTACACCTTC.